The table lists the clone carrying this TCR beta chain with a count of one. RNA transcripts provided the source from which TCR beta CDR3 regions were amplified. First-round RT-PCR targeting the TCR CDR3 was performed with the HTBI primer set. One entry per CDR3 protein results from TCRdb running MiXCR on the multiplex PCR reads. The sample holds about 500,000 distinct CDR3 sequences; 15% to 20% are singletons and the top ten take less than 30%. The data were taken from a study of T cells in Graves' hyperthyroidism and ophthalmopathy. V dropped 3 bases and J dropped 4; count of bases not matched to a gene: 6. Germline CDR1 DFQATT, CDR2 SNEGSKA (reference sequence). CDR3 length equals 14 residues.

This TCR derives from a woman in her thirties with Graves' ophthalmopathy. This chain connects TRBV20-1 to TRBJ1-1; the match to TRBD1 covers 9 bases. Input material: blood. The CDR3 DNA is TGCAGTGCTAGTGGGACAGGGCGGGTCACTGAAGCTTTCTTT. Protein: CSASGTGRVTEAFF.